This T cell receptor beta chain was observed in a study of cytomegalovirus exposure and HLA in healthy donors. Assay: immunoSEQ multiplex PCR; the TCRdb copy retains only in-frame clones and omits some. The data contain some 150,000 clones, about 91% of them singletons. Trimming shortened V by 4 bases and J by 2 bases, and 11 bases separated the two germline ends. Per the germline V gene, CDR1 is SGHNT and CDR2 is YENEEA. This CDR3 spans 14 amino acids. This clone was recorded only once. Its antigen is currently unknown. General observations from the study: In vitro confirmation showed three CMV-associated chains to be CMV antigen specific.

Sequencing was performed on PBMCs. The gene calls are TRBV11-3 and TRBJ2-5, with D possibly TRBD1 on 6 matching bases. The TCR sequence derives from a man aged 18-30 years in good health and CMV-seropositive. The CDR3, as DNA: TGTGCCAGCAGCTCGACAGACAGGCAAGAGACCCAGTACTTC. This encodes CASSSTDRQETQYF.